The 29 T cell receptor beta chains in this list originate from one sample, sequenced in a study of OX40 agonist ivuxolimab in advanced cancers. Measured with immunoSEQ multiplex PCR; TCRdb has only the in-frame clones, and not every one. The sample holds about 58,000 clones, around 87% seen once. The sample was CD4+ or CD8+ T cells sorted from blood, taken in a trial of the OX40 agonist ivuxolimab. These receptors all stem from an adult with an advanced solid tumor such as melanoma, head and neck, liver or kidney cancer.

The chain employs TRBV29-1 and TRBJ2-5; D is unclear. There are 12 residues in the CDR3. Trimming cost V 5 bases and J 5 bases, with 12 bases left between them. Germline V CDR1 and CDR2: SQVTM, ANQGSEA. The CDR3 nucleotides read TGCAGCGTTTACGGACCTCCGGAGACCCAGTACTTC. Protein sequence: CSVYGPPETQYF.

The chain employs TRBV12-5 and TRBJ2-7; D call uncertain. The germline V gene has CDR1 LGHNT and CDR2 FRNRAP. Deletions cut 3 bases from V and 2 bases from J, with 8 bases between. CDR3 size: 13 residues. Here the CDR3 reads CASGLGLTYEQYF. The CDR3 region has the DNA TGTGCTAGTGGTTTAGGGTTAACCTACGAGCAGTACTTC. The whole variable domain, filled in from reference TRBV12-5 and TRBJ2-7, reads DARVTQTPRHKVTEMGQEVTMRCQPILGHNTVFWYRQTMMQGLELLAYFRNRAPLDDSGMPKDRFSAEMPDATLATLKIQPSEPRDSAVYFCASGLGLTYEQYFGPGTRLTVT.

The chain couples TRBV29-1 to TRBJ2-5, with D perhaps given as TRBD1 or TRBD2 (6 bases each). Trimming took 7 bases from V and 0 from J, leaving 12 bases between them. Germline CDR1 and CDR2: SQVTM and ANQGSEA. CDR3 length: 13 residues. This CDR3 reads CSAAGQNQETQYF. CDR3 in DNA: TGCAGCGCCGCGGGACAAAACCAAGAGACCCAGTACTTC.

A single count supports this clone. The gene calls are TRBV7-9 and TRBJ1-1; D gene unclear. The CDR3 loop spans 14 amino acids. Trimming took off 2 bases at V and 9 bases at J, with 16 bases between the two ends. The germline V gene encodes CDR1 SEHNR and CDR2 FQNEAQ (reference sequence). CDR3 in DNA: TGTGCCAGCAGCTTAAGGGCAGTTCCTTATCAAGCTTTCTTT. Translation: CASSLRAVPYQAFF.

The rearrangement joins TRBV9 to TRBJ2-1, with 9 positions matching TRBD2. The CDR3 has 15 residues. Germline CDR1 is SGDLS and CDR2 is YYNGEE. V dropped 4 bases and J dropped 8; count of bases not matched to a gene: 10. The CDR3 region is CASSPRKRGEYEQFF. In DNA, the CDR3 is TGTGCCAGCAGCCCCCGAAAGCGGGGGGAATATGAGCAGTTCTTC.

V is TRBV19 and J is TRBJ1-1, with 7 nucleotides matching TRBD1. This CDR3 has 18 amino acids. With V trimmed by 1 base and J by 6 bases, 17 bases remained unmatched. The germline V gene has CDR1 LNHDA and CDR2 SQIVND (reference sequence). CDR3 in DNA: TGTGCCAGTAGTATAGGGCCCTCTGACAGGGTACGATATCCTGAAGCTTTCTTT. Translating it yields CASSIGPSDRVRYPEAFF. The variable domain in full, completed from reference TRBV19 and TRBJ1-1, reads DGGITQSPKYLFRKEGQNVTLSCEQNLNHDAMYWYRQDPGQGLRLIYYSQIVNDFQKGDIAEGYSVSREKKESFPLTVTSAQKNPTAFYLCASSIGPSDRVRYPEAFFGQGTRLTVV.

This clone was seen just once. The rearrangement uses TRBV19 and TRBJ2-1; 9 bases map to TRBD1. Germline CDR1 reads LNHDA; CDR2 reads SQIVND (reference sequence). The CDR3 covers 13 residues. V lost 7 bases to trimming and J lost 8 bases; unmatched junction nucleotides: 6. The CDR3 DNA reads as TGTGCCAGTAACGTACAGGGGGCCCATGAGCAGTTCTTC. Translation gives CASNVQGAHEQFF.

The CDR3 spells CASSLRGMGQETQYF. CDR3 bases: TGCGCCAGCAGCTTGAGGGGAATGGGGCAAGAGACCCAGTACTTC. The rearrangement joins TRBV5-1 to TRBJ2-5; tentatively, D is TRBD1 (5 bases). Trimming removed 1 base from V and 2 bases from J, with 12 bases in between. The CDR3 has 15 residues. Germline V CDR1 and CDR2: SGHRS, YFSETQ.

The rearrangement joins TRBV2 to TRBJ1-6, with 7 bases identical to TRBD1. V lost 6 bases to trimming and J lost 1 base; unmatched junction nucleotides: 12. CDR1 SNHLY and CDR2 FYNNEI come from the germline V gene. This CDR3 region has 18 residues. The CDR3 nucleotides read TGTGCCAGCAGCCCCAGGGGGGCAGAATCGTCCTATAATTCACCCCTCCACTTT. Residues: CASSPRGAESSYNSPLHF.

Only a few counts were recorded for this clone. The CDR3 protein is CASILARGQTGYTF. The CDR3 nucleotides read TGTGCCAGCATTCTAGCTCGGGGACAGACTGGCTACACCTTC. The genes are TRBV6-1 and TRBJ1-2; 7 bases match TRBD1. J lost 7 bases, V lost 7 bases, and 12 bases had no gene match. Per germline, CDR1 MNHNS and CDR2 SASEGT. The CDR3 is made up of 14 amino acids.

The rearrangement joins TRBV19 to TRBJ2-7; D is unclear. The CDR3 spans 14 residues. Trimming took 1 base from V and 0 from J, leaving 7 bases between them. The germline V gene encodes CDR1 LNHDA and CDR2 SQIVND (reference sequence). This chain's CDR3 is CASSIVGVSYEQYF. The CDR3 nucleotides read TGTGCCAGTAGTATAGTTGGAGTCTCCTACGAGCAGTACTTC.

The chain couples TRBV7-3 to TRBJ1-2, with 7 bases fitting TRBD1. V dropped 5 bases and J dropped 6; count of bases not matched to a gene: 9. Germline V gene lookup returns CDR1 SGHTA and CDR2 FQGTGA. The length of the CDR3 is 14 residues. The CDR3 protein is CASSDRVRLDGYTF. The CDR3 DNA reads as TGTGCCAGCAGCGACAGGGTCCGCCTAGATGGCTACACCTTC.

The V gene is TRBV19, the J gene TRBJ1-1; 8 bases are a match to TRBD1. The germline gives CDR1 LNHDA, CDR2 SQIVND (reference sequence). The CDR3 totals 14 residues. With 7 bases clipped from V and 4 bases from J, the junction kept 8 bases outside the gene matches. Written as DNA, the CDR3 is TGTGCCAGTATCCGGACAGGGCGGAGCACTGAAGCTTTCTTT. Protein product: CASIRTGRSTEAFF.

This clone has a handful of counts. The V gene is TRBV5-1, the J gene TRBJ1-1, with D unclear. V was trimmed by 5 bases and J by 4 bases, leaving 9 bases between them. CDR3 length equals 12 residues. Germline V gene sequence: CDR1 SGHRS, CDR2 YFSETQ. CDR3 in DNA: TGCGCCAGCAGGTCGGGAGTCACTGAAGCTTTCTTT. Translated: CASRSGVTEAFF.

The rearrangement links TRBV6-6 to TRBJ1-4; D perhaps matches TRBD1 (6 bases). The germline V gene encodes CDR1 MNHNY and CDR2 SVGAGI (reference sequence). This CDR3 has 15 amino acids. V was clipped by 2 bases and J by 0 bases, with 7 bases between them. The CDR3 nucleotides read TGTGCCAGCAGTTACGGACAGTCAACTAATGAAAAACTGTTTTTT. This translates into CASSYGQSTNEKLFF.

CDR3 loop: CASTLRGQGQNTEAFF. The CDR3 nucleotides read TGTGCCAGCACCCTAAGGGGCCAGGGACAGAACACTGAAGCTTTCTTT. The chain joins TRBV27 to TRBJ1-1, with D perhaps matching TRBD1 (6 bases). CDR1 is MNHEY, CDR2 SMNVEV, per germline (reference sequence). The ends were cut back, 7 bases at V and 1 base at J, with 19 bases in the middle. The CDR3 totals 16 residues.

The rearrangement joins TRBV6-1 to TRBJ2-3; tentative D call: TRBD1 (6 bases). This CDR3 has 15 residues. The V end lost 0 bases, the J end lost 0 bases, and 7 bases lay between the germline ends. Per germline, CDR1 MNHNS and CDR2 SASEGT. CDR3 sequence (DNA): TGTGCCAGCAGTGAAGCCAGGGGAAGCACAGATACGCAGTATTTT. Translating it yields CASSEARGSTDTQYF.

The V call is TRBV28, the J call TRBJ1-1; D uncertain. Deletions cut 5 bases from V and 1 base from J, with 14 bases between. This CDR3 is built from 15 residues. Germline loops: CDR1 MDHEN, CDR2 SYDVKM. In nucleotides, the CDR3 is TGTGCCAGCAGTCAATCTGGACGGTCGAACACTGAAGCTTTCTTT. Amino acid sequence: CASSQSGRSNTEAFF. Combining the CDR3 with reference TRBV28 and TRBJ1-1 gives the whole variable domain DVKVTQSSRYLVKRTGEKVFLECVQDMDHENMFWYRQDPGLGLRLIYFSYDVKMKEKGDIPEGYSVSREKKERFSLILESASTNQTSMYLCASSQSGRSNTEAFFGQGTRLTVV.

The rearrangement uses TRBV29-1 and TRBJ2-1; 8 bases map to TRBD1. This CDR3 has 15 residues. J gave up 4 bases and V 7 bases, and 12 bases lay outside the gene matches. Germline loops: CDR1 SQVTM, CDR2 ANQGSEA. In DNA, the CDR3 is TGCAGCGCCCAGGGGGGCAGGGGGCTTTACAATGAGCAGTTCTTC. This codes for CSAQGGRGLYNEQFF.

The chain couples TRBV20-1 to TRBJ1-4, with unresolved D. The CDR3 runs to 11 residues. The germline V gene has CDR1 DFQATT and CDR2 SNEGSKA (reference sequence). V was cut by 3 bases and J by 8 bases, with 7 bases left in between. The CDR3 sequence is CSAREREKLFF. Here the CDR3 DNA reads TGCAGTGCTAGGGAACGGGAAAAACTGTTTTTT.

This clone was recorded once. The CDR3 sequence is CASTPLTSGGINEQFF. The CDR3 DNA is TGTGCCAGCACCCCGTTAACTAGCGGGGGGATTAATGAGCAGTTCTTC. The chain links TRBV14 to TRBJ2-1; 12 nucleotides match TRBD2. This CDR3 is built from 16 residues. Germline CDR1 and CDR2: SGHDN and FVKESK. V was pared by 7 bases and J by 7 bases, with 11 bases of the junction left unmatched. Filled out from reference TRBV14 and TRBJ2-1, the complete variable domain reads EAGVTQFPSHSVIEKGQTVTLRCDPISGHDNLYWYRRVMGKEIKFLLHFVKESKQDESGMPNNRFLAERTGGTYSTLKVQPAELEDSGVYFCASTPLTSGGINEQFFGPGTRLTVL.

The chain employs TRBV19 and TRBJ1-5, with a tentative D call TRBD1 (5 bases). V lost 4 bases and J 0 bases, leaving 10 bases between the germline ends. This CDR3 comprises 15 residues. Germline V lookup: CDR1 LNHDA, CDR2 SQIVND (reference sequence). The CDR3: CASSTRQTSNQPQHF. The CDR3 DNA reads as TGTGCCAGTAGTACACGACAGACTAGCAATCAGCCCCAGCATTTT.

J is TRBJ1-2 and V is TRBV6-5; 9 bases align to TRBD1. Germline V gene data show CDR1 as MNHEY and CDR2 as SVGAGI. V lost 2 bases, J lost 2 bases, and 0 bases stayed unmatched. CDR3 length: 14 amino acids. This chain's CDR3 is CASSYDRGNYGYTF. The CDR3 coding sequence is TGTGCCAGCAGTTACGACAGGGGGAACTATGGCTACACCTTC.

The rearrangement links TRBV27 to TRBJ1-1, with D hard to call. The V gene lost 3 bases and the J gene lost 2 bases, with 22 bases spanning the gap. Germline CDR1 is MNHEY and CDR2 is SMNVEV (reference sequence). This CDR3 has 18 amino acids. The CDR3 DNA reads as TGTGCCAGCAGTTTCTTGCGGAGTGACCGGGCCATTAACACTGAAGCTTTCTTT. It is translated as CASSFLRSDRAINTEAFF.

The chain couples TRBV5-1 to TRBJ1-6, with TRBD1 as a possible D gene (5 bases). Germline CDR1 SGHRS, CDR2 YFSETQ. Trimming shortened V by 2 bases and J by 7 bases, and 10 bases separated the two germline ends. The CDR3 has 14 residues. This CDR3 reads CASSFRWGNSPLHF. The CDR3 DNA sequence: TGCGCCAGCAGCTTCCGTTGGGGGAATTCACCCCTCCACTTT. Combining the CDR3 with reference TRBV5-1 and TRBJ1-6 gives the whole variable domain KAGVTQTPRYLIKTRGQQVTLSCSPISGHRSVSWYQQTPGQGLQFLFEYFSETQRNKGNFPGRFSGRQFSNSRSEMNVSTLELGDSALYLCASSFRWGNSPLHFGNGTRLTVT.

V is TRBV12-5 and J is TRBJ2-5, with unresolved D. The CDR3 runs 16 residues. Germline V lookup: CDR1 LGHNT, CDR2 FRNRAP. The ends were cut back, 1 base at V and 5 bases at J, with 17 bases in the middle. The CDR3 protein is CASGLEDPGLGETQYF. CDR3 nucleotide sequence: TGTGCTAGTGGTTTGGAGGACCCGGGTCTGGGGGAGACCCAGTACTTC.

The V and J genes are TRBV30 and TRBJ1-5, with unresolved D. The V end was cut by 0 bases, the J end by 6 bases, with 9 bases between. Germline V CDR1 and CDR2: GTSNPN, SVGIG (reference sequence). This CDR3 has 13 residues. The CDR3 region is CAWSVSSSQPQHF. CDR3 nucleotide sequence: TGTGCCTGGAGTGTAAGCTCCAGTCAGCCCCAGCATTTT.

The chain uses TRBV7-2 and TRBJ2-1; either TRBD1 or TRBD2 may fit D (5 bases each). Germline V gives CDR1 SGHTA, CDR2 FQGNSA. V was shortened by 7 bases and J by 0 bases, with 10 bases between the two germline ends. CDR3 size: 14 residues. In nucleotides, the CDR3 is TGTGCCAGCACCCGGGACCTCTCCTACAATGAGCAGTTCTTC. Protein sequence: CASTRDLSYNEQFF.

The CDR3 bases are TGTGCCAGCAGCTTAGGTCGGGACAGGAATTCACCCCTCCACTTT. Encoded protein: CASSLGRDRNSPLHF. The chain recombines TRBV11-2 with TRBJ1-6, with 8 positions matching TRBD1. The germline gives CDR1 SGHAT, CDR2 FQNNGV. V lost 1 base to trimming and J lost 7 bases; unmatched junction nucleotides: 3. CDR3 size: 15 residues. The full variable domain, in which reference TRBV11-2 and TRBJ1-6 provide the parts outside the CDR3, is EAGVAQSPRYKIIEKRQSVAFWCNPISGHATLYWYQQILGQGPKLLIQFQNNGVVDDSQLPKDRFSAERLKGVDSTLKIQPAKLEDSAVYLCASSLGRDRNSPLHFGNGTRLTVT.